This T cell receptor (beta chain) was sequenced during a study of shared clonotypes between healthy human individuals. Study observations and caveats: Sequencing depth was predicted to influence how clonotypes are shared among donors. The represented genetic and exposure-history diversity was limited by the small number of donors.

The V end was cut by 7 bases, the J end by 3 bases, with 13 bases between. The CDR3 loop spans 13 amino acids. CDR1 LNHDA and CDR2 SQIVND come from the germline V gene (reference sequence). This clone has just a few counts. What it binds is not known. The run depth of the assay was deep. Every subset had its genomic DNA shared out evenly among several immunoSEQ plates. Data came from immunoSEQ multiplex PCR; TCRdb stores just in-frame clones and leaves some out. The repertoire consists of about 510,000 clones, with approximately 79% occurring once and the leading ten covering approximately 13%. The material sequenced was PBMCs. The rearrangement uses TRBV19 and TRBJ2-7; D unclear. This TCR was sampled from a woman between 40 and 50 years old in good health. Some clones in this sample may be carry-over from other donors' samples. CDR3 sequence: CASIAGPLYEQYF. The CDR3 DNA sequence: TGTGCCAGTATAGCCGGGCCCCTCTACGAGCAGTACTTC. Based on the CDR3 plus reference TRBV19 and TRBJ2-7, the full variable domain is DGGITQSPKYLFRKEGQNVTLSCEQNLNHDAMYWYRQDPGQGLRLIYYSQIVNDFQKGDIAEGYSVSREKKESFPLTVTSAQKNPTAFYLCASIAGPLYEQYFGPGTRLTVT.